The T cell receptor (beta chain) described here comes from a study of breast tumors, draining lymph nodes, adjacent tissues. The germline gives CDR1 LNHDA, CDR2 SQIVND (reference sequence). V was clipped by 2 bases and J by 2 bases; unmatched bases: 3. The CDR3 covers 15 residues. This clonotype was seen many times. TCRdb re-analysed the multiplex PCR reads in MiXCR, keeping a single row per CDR3 protein. This repertoire shows roughly 14,000 distinct CDR3 sequences, more than 45% found once; its top ten account for about 28%. The material sequenced was tumor-adjacent breast tissue. J is TRBJ1-2 and V is TRBV19; 9 positions match TRBD1. This TCR derives from a female donor with breast cancer. Some clones in this sample may be carry-over from other donors' samples. CDR3 sequence (DNA): TGTGCCAGTAGTATACGGACAGGGGTGAACTATGGCTACACCTTC. Translation: CASSIRTGVNYGYTF.